This TCR beta chain stems from a study of neoadjuvant nivolumab and ipilimumab in lung cancer. Whole-study findings and limits: Pathologic regression was not significantly tied to TCR clonality. Compared with tumor-adjacent uninvolved lung, resected tumors showed greater richness and clonality. Only a small number of samples underwent TCR sequencing. Only two of four nivolumab-treated tumors gained richness and clonality by surgery.

This CDR3 has 14 amino acids. The germline V gene encodes CDR1 SGHKS and CDR2 YYEKEE (reference sequence). The V gene lost 4 bases and the J gene lost 0 bases, with 10 bases spanning the gap. Assay: immunoSEQ multiplex PCR; the TCRdb copy retains only in-frame clones and omits some. The sample shows around 30,000 clones, over 80% of them seen only once. As to this clone: What it binds is not known.

This TCR derives from an adult with non-small cell lung cancer. The chain carries TRBV5-5 and TRBJ1-1; a possible D gene is TRBD1 (5 bases). The specimen was peripheral blood, collected before neoadjuvant nivolumab, alone or with ipilimumab. This CDR3 reads CASSQQALNTEAFF. The CDR3 bases are TGTGCCAGCAGCCAACAGGCTCTGAACACTGAAGCTTTCTTT.